This T cell receptor (beta chain) appears in the sequencing data of a study of technical replicates of blood from a few donors (TCRdb year 2017). V was cut back by 3 bases and J by 1 base, leaving a gap of 7 bases between them. Taken from cysteine to phenylalanine, the CDR3 has 13 residues. Only the CDR3 DNA is retained, 39 bases long and in frame from the first base. CDR1 and CDR2, per the germline V gene, are MNHNS and SASEGT. The library was made by the immunoSEQ multiplex PCR assay. In TCRdb, the immuneACCESS table is reduced to in-frame sequences with V and J assigned. These tables do not hold every clone; where another copy was compared, an unresolved V gene accounts for under half, and the others remain unexplained. The sample table lists around 70,000 clones, roughly 97% of them with a count of one. In total, the top ten clones hold 0.25% to 0.3% of the sample. As for this clone: It has no known antigen specificity. Within one base of it there is no much larger clone, and no base qualities were kept.

The clonotype was recovered from a human donor in good health. The rearrangement combines TRBV6-1 with TRBJ2-7; the D region possibly corresponds to TRBD2 (5 bases align). Sequencing was performed on T cells isolated from PBMCs. The CDR3 region has the sequence CASSDTGSYEQYF. The bases are TGTGCCAGCAGTGACACGGGGTCCTACGAGCAGTACTTC.